Presented here are 26 T cell receptor beta chains from one specimen sequenced in a study of blood T cell repertoires in COVID-19 (dated by TCRdb to 2019 to 2021). To prepare the library, the immunoSEQ multiplex PCR assay was applied. TCRdb retrieved this table from immuneACCESS and kept in-frame rearrangements only. Not all clones are present; in checked studies, unresolved V genes account for under half, and no reason is known for the remainder. The sample table shows 30,000 to 40,000 clones, and roughly nine tenths are seen once. The biggest ten clones account for under 15% of the sample. Sequenced input: peripheral blood. The receptors shown here come from a man aged 65-85 years with active COVID-19.

The chain links TRBV18 to TRBJ2-5, with D tentatively TRBD1 (7 bases). V dropped 0 bases and J dropped 5 bases, with 16 bases sitting between them. The CDR3 is 16 amino acids. Germline V CDR1 and CDR2: KGHSH, LQKENI. CDR3 residues: CASSPPIGGGTETQYF. In DNA form, the CDR3 reads TGTGCCAGCTCACCACCTATCGGAGGGGGCACGGAGACCCAGTACTTC.

The J gene is TRBJ1-6, the V gene TRBV5-6; the D gene is possibly TRBD1 (5 bases). This CDR3 comprises 15 residues. Between the trimmed V and J ends, which lost 2 bases and 11 bases, there was a span of 17 bases. CDR1 is SGHDT, CDR2 YYEEEE, per germline. The CDR3 nucleotides are TGTGCCAGCAGCTTCGGGGGGACGGACTTACCACCCCTCCACTTT. Translation gives CASSFGGTDLPPLHF.

This clone was picked up a small number of times. The chain combines TRBV7-9 with TRBJ1-4; the match to TRBD1 covers 7 bases. CDR3 length: 15 amino acids. Germline V gives CDR1 SEHNR, CDR2 FQNEAQ (reference sequence). J gave up 8 bases and V 2 bases, and 8 bases lay outside the gene matches. CDR3 bases: TGTGCCAGCAGCTTACCACAGGGGAAGTGGGAAAAACTGTTTTTT. The encoded protein is CASSLPQGKWEKLFF. The complete variable domain, with remaining parts taken from reference TRBV7-9 and TRBJ1-4, reads DTGVSQNPRHKITKRGQNVTFRCDPISEHNRLYWYRQTLGQGPEFLTYFQNEAQLEKSRLLSDRFSAERPKGSFSTLEIQRTEQGDSAMYLCASSLPQGKWEKLFFGSGTQLSVL.

The chain is built from TRBV3-1 (or the pseudogene TRBV3-2) and TRBJ1-1; possible D gene TRBD1, 5 bases. The germline V gene encodes CDR1 LGHDT and CDR2 YNNKEL (reference sequence). The V and J ends lost 4 bases and 4 bases respectively, with 10 bases between them. This CDR3 contains 13 residues. This CDR3 is CASSRPGGTEAFF. In DNA form, the CDR3 reads TGTGCCAGCAGCCGTCCGGGGGGCACTGAAGCTTTCTTT.

The gene calls are TRBV4-1 and TRBJ1-2; 7 nucleotides match TRBD1. The CDR3 is 15 amino acids. Germline V lookup: CDR1 MGHRA, CDR2 YSYEKL. The ends lost 2 bases at V and 5 bases at J; junction bases unmatched: 8. For the CDR3, the DNA is TGCGCCAGCAGCCAAACAAACAGGGGTTGGTATGGCTACACCTTC. Amino acid sequence: CASSQTNRGWYGYTF.

This chain uses TRBV2 with TRBJ2-1; 9 bases match TRBD2. There are 14 residues in the CDR3. The V and J ends lost 7 bases and 9 bases, in that order; junction bases with no gene match: 10. Germline V CDR1 and CDR2: SNHLY, FYNNEI. The CDR3 loop is CASTSSGVGSEQFF. CDR3 sequence (DNA): TGTGCCAGCACCTCTAGCGGGGTAGGGAGTGAGCAGTTCTTC.

This clone has a single count. J is TRBJ1-5 and V is TRBV29-1, with 9 bases that match TRBD1. J was trimmed by 6 bases and V by 4 bases; bases with no gene match: 13. Germline V gene data show CDR1 as SQVTM and CDR2 as ANQGSEA. The CDR3 is made up of 16 amino acids. CDR3 in amino acids: CSVANRITGGSQPQHF. The CDR3 coding sequence is TGCAGCGTTGCCAACCGAATAACAGGGGGCAGTCAGCCCCAGCATTTT.

The chain is built from TRBV18 and TRBJ1-4, with TRBD1 matching 8 bases. Germline CDR1 reads KGHSH; CDR2 reads LQKENI. The CDR3 has 16 amino acids. V was clipped by 4 bases and J by 0 bases; unmatched bases: 4. CDR3 sequence: CASSLGQVATNEKLFF. The CDR3 DNA reads TGTGCCAGCTCACTGGGACAGGTTGCAACTAATGAAAAACTGTTTTTT. Combining the CDR3 with reference TRBV18 and TRBJ1-4 gives the whole variable domain NAGVMQNPRHLVRRRGQEARLRCSPMKGHSHVYWYRQLPEEGLKFMVYLQKENIIDESGMPKERFSAEFPKEGPSILRIQQVVRGDSAAYFCASSLGQVATNEKLFFGSGTQLSVL.

This clone was picked up one time. The chain carries TRBV24-1 and TRBJ2-3; maybe TRBD2 (5 bases). The ends were cut back, 3 bases at V and 1 base at J, with 10 bases in the middle. This CDR3 is built from 15 residues. From germline, CDR1 is KGHDR and CDR2 SFDVKD. CDR3 sequence reads: CATSDPGLGTDTQYF. Written as DNA, the CDR3 is TGTGCCACCAGTGATCCGGGATTGGGCACAGATACGCAGTATTTT.

The rearrangement links TRBV6-1 to TRBJ2-5, with a weak D call TRBD2 (5 bases). V lost 0 bases, J lost 12 bases, and 14 bases lay in between. This CDR3 is built from 13 residues. CDR1 and CDR2 (germline): MNHNS, SASEGT. The CDR3 nucleotides are TGTGCCAGCAGTGAAGCGAGGGCCTTGGTGGAGTACTTC. It codes for CASSEARALVEYF.

The chain couples TRBV4-3 to TRBJ2-3, with D tentatively TRBD1 (6 bases). V shed 0 bases and J shed 6 bases, with 16 bases lying between them. The CDR3 is 16 amino acids. Germline V gene sequence: CDR1 LGHNA, CDR2 YSLEER. The CDR3 protein is CASSQEHRVLTDTQYF. The CDR3 coding sequence is TGCGCCAGCAGCCAAGAACACAGGGTGCTCACCGATACGCAGTATTTT.

CDR3 sequence reads: CASRRWTGGGDTQYF. The CDR3 coding sequence is TGCGCCAGCAGACGATGGACAGGGGGAGGAGATACGCAGTATTTT. The V and J genes are TRBV5-1 and TRBJ2-3; 10 positions match TRBD1. CDR3 size: 15 residues. Germline CDR1 reads SGHRS; CDR2 reads YFSETQ. V was clipped by 5 bases and J by 5 bases; unmatched bases: 8.

The chain couples TRBV12-3 or TRBV12-4 to TRBJ2-1; D unclear. The CDR3 totals 12 residues. V was trimmed by 3 bases and J by 10 bases, leaving 10 bases between them. The CDR3 is CASSFTFMEQFF. In DNA form, the CDR3 reads TGTGCCAGCAGTTTTACTTTCATGGAGCAGTTCTTC.

The chain links TRBV4-3 to TRBJ2-3; D perhaps matches TRBD2 (5 bases). This CDR3 is 17 amino acids long. The germline V gene encodes CDR1 LGHNA and CDR2 YSLEER. V was cut by 0 bases and J by 1 base, with 14 bases left in between. CDR3 region: CASSQEVSSTGTDTQYF. CDR3 nucleotide sequence: TGCGCCAGCAGCCAAGAAGTATCTAGCACAGGCACAGATACGCAGTATTTT.

The V and J genes are TRBV23-1 and TRBJ1-4, with 12 bases lining up with TRBD1. TRBV23-1 belongs to the ORF category, with a function that is uncertain. The CDR3 contains 16 residues. The V gene end was trimmed by 6 bases and the J gene end by 8 bases; junction bases not matched to a gene: 10. The CDR3 DNA sequence: TGCGCCAGCAGCCCGGGACAGGGGGCGAGCCGGGAAAAACTGTTTTTT. Translating it yields CASSPGQGASREKLFF.

This chain links TRBV5-1 with TRBJ2-5; the match to TRBD1 covers 7 bases. Germline V gives CDR1 SGHRS, CDR2 YFSETQ. The CDR3 covers 16 residues. The trim removed 1 base at V and 5 bases at J, leaving 11 bases unmatched. This chain's CDR3 is CASSLISDRVGETQYF. The CDR3 DNA reads as TGCGCCAGCAGCTTGATTTCCGACAGGGTGGGTGAGACCCAGTACTTC.

This clone came up once. The genes are TRBV29-1 and TRBJ1-2, with 8 bases matching TRBD1. The CDR3 runs 13 residues. The V gene's germline CDR1 is SQVTM and CDR2 ANQGSEA. V was clipped by 5 bases and J by 0 bases; unmatched bases: 2. The CDR3 here is CSVPGQANYGYTF. CDR3 DNA sequence: TGCAGCGTTCCGGGACAGGCTAACTATGGCTACACCTTC.

This rearrangement joins TRBV3-1 (or the pseudogene TRBV3-2) to TRBJ2-1, with 10 bases that match TRBD2. Germline V gives CDR1 LGHDT, CDR2 YNNKEL (reference sequence). The V segment lost 0 bases and the J segment 1 base; nucleotides outside the gene matches: 12. There are 20 residues in the CDR3. The CDR3 sequence is CASSQEDPGSAGGSYNEQFF. CDR3 in DNA: TGTGCCAGCAGCCAAGAAGACCCGGGGTCAGCGGGAGGGTCCTACAATGAGCAGTTCTTC.

The gene calls are TRBV21-1 and TRBJ2-1; the table calls TRBD1, which could not be checked here. TRBV21-1 is listed as a pseudogene. The CDR3 covers 14 residues. The CDR3 region is CASSKVDSHNEQFF. DNA of the CDR3: TGTGCCAGCAGCAAAGTGGACAGTCACAATGAGCAGTTCTTC.

V gene TRBV19 combines with J gene TRBJ1-2; the D gene is possibly TRBD1 (6 bases). Trimming took 7 bases from V and 4 from J, leaving 19 bases between them. CDR1 LNHDA and CDR2 SQIVND come from the germline V gene (reference sequence). CDR3 length equals 15 residues. CDR3 coding DNA: TGTGCCAGTACCGGAAAATCACAGGGTCTCTATGGCTACACCTTC. Its translation: CASTGKSQGLYGYTF.

The chain has TRBV6-1 and TRBJ2-3; 9 bases fit TRBD2. Germline V gene data show CDR1 as MNHNS and CDR2 as SASEGT. CDR3 length equals 16 residues. V lost 1 base and J lost 5; bases outside the gene matches: 7. In DNA form, the CDR3 reads TGTGCCAGCAGTGAAGGGGGCGGGAGGGCCGGAGATACGCAGTATTTT. Translation: CASSEGGGRAGDTQYF.

The chain has TRBV19 and TRBJ1-1, with TRBD1 matching over 7 bases. J gave up 1 base and V 5 bases, and 4 bases lay outside the gene matches. This CDR3 has 14 residues. CDR1 and CDR2 (germline): LNHDA, SQIVND (reference sequence). The CDR3 sequence: CASSENRGNTEAFF. The CDR3 nucleotides read TGTGCCAGTAGTGAAAACAGGGGGAACACTGAAGCTTTCTTT.

J is TRBJ2-3 and V is TRBV18; 11 bases fit TRBD2. The CDR3 consists of 16 residues. The trim removed 3 bases at V and 4 bases at J, leaving 6 bases unmatched. CDR1 and CDR2 from the germline V gene are KGHSH and LQKENI. The DNA for the CDR3 is TGTGCCAGCTCACCCCTAGCGGGAGGAAAGGCAGATACGCAGTATTTT. As protein: CASSPLAGGKADTQYF.

The rearrangement joins TRBV5-1 to TRBJ2-5; TRBD2 agrees at 8 bases. Trimming at V came to 0 bases and at J to 4 bases, leaving 5 bases not matched to a gene. The CDR3 loop spans 15 amino acids. Germline V gene data show CDR1 as SGHRS and CDR2 as YFSETQ. CDR3 coding DNA: TGCGCCAGCAGCTTGGGGAGCGGGAGCGGAGAGACCCAGTACTTC. This gives the protein CASSLGSGSGETQYF.

This chain joins TRBV4-3 and TRBJ2-7; 9 bases match TRBD1. Germline CDR1 LGHNA, CDR2 YSLEER. The CDR3 loop spans 15 amino acids. Trimming cost V 4 bases and J 4 bases; bases outside gene matches: 8. DNA for the CDR3: TGCGCCAGCAGCCTATCCGGGACAGGGTATTACGAGCAGTACTTC. Protein product: CASSLSGTGYYEQYF.

The rearrangement links TRBV9 to TRBJ2-3, with D maybe TRBD1 (5 bases). Germline CDR1 is SGDLS and CDR2 is YYNGEE. This CDR3 is built from 15 residues. V was pared by 4 bases and J by 6 bases, with 18 bases between. DNA of the CDR3: TGTGCCAGCAGCTCCATTCGACAGAAATCTGATACGCAGTATTTT. Translated: CASSSIRQKSDTQYF.